This entry features one TCR beta chain sequence. The data were taken from a study of identifying expanded T cells in peripheral blood. TCRdb keeps only in-frame clones here, not all; method: immunoSEQ multiplex PCR. The sample records 95,000 or so clones, approximately 83% being singletons. This CDR3 region has 12 residues. J lost 3 bases, V lost 4 bases, and 2 bases had no gene match. Germline V CDR1 and CDR2: SQVTM, ANQGSEA. Sequencing was performed on blood. This sequence was found in a person between 18 and 69 years old in good health. The chain joins TRBV29-1 to TRBJ1-1; 7 bases line up with TRBD1. CDR3: CSVVDRDTEAFF. The CDR3 DNA reads TGCAGCGTTGTTGACAGGGACACTGAAGCTTTCTTT.